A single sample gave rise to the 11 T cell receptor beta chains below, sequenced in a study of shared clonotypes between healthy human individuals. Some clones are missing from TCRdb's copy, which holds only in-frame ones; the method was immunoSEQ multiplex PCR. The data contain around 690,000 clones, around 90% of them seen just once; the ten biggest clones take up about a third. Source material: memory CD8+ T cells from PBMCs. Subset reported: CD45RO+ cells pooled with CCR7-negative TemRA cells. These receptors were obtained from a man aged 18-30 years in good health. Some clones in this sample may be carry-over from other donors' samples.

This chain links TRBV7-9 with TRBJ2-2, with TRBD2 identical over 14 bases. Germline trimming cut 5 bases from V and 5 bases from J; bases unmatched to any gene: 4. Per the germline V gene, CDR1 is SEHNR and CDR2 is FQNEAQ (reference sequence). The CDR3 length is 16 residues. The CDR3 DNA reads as TGTGCCAGCAGCCAGGGACTAGCGGGAGTTACCGGGGAGCTGTTTTTT. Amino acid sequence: CASSQGLAGVTGELFF.

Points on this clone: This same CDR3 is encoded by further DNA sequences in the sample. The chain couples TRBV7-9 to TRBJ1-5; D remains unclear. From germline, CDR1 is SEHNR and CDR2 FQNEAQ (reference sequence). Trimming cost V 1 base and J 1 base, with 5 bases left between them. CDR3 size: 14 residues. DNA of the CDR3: TGTGCCAGCAGCTTAGGACGAAGCAATCAGCCCCAGCATTTT. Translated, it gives CASSLGRSNQPQHF.

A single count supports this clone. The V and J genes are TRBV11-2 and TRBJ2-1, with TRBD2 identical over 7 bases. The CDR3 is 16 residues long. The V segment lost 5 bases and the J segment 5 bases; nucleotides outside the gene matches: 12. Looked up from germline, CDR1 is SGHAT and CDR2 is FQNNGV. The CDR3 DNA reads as TGTGCCAGCAGCCCCCGAGCGGGAAGGTTGGACAATGAGCAGTTCTTC. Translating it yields CASSPRAGRLDNEQFF.

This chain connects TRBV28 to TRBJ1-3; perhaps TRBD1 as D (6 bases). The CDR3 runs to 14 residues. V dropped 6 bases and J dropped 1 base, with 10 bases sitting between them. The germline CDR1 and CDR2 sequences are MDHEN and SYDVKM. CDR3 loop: CASRDRTSGNTIYF. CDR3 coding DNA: TGTGCCAGCAGGGACAGAACTTCTGGAAACACCATATATTTT.

The CDR3 nucleotides are TGTGCCAGCAGCTTAGATTTCCCGGGACGGACTTACTACGAGCAGTACTTC. Amino acid sequence: CASSLDFPGRTYYEQYF. The chain combines TRBV11-3 with TRBJ2-7, with D possibly called TRBD1 or TRBD2 (5 bases each). The CDR3 is made up of 17 amino acids. Germline V CDR1 and CDR2: SGHNT, YENEEA. Trimming took 0 bases from V and 3 from J, leaving 18 bases between them. Full variable domain (outside the CDR3, taken from reference TRBV11-3 and TRBJ2-7): EAGVVQSPRYKIIEKKQPVAFWCNPISGHNTLYWYLQNLGQGPELLIRYENEEAVDDSQLPKDRFSAERLKGVDSTLKIQPAELGDSAVYLCASSLDFPGRTYYEQYFGPGTRLTVT.

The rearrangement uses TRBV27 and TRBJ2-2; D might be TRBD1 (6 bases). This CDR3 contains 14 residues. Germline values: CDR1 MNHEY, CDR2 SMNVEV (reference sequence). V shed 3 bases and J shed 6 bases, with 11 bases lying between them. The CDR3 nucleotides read TGTGCCAGCAGTTTGAGCAGGGGCCCCGGGGAGCTGTTTTTT. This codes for CASSLSRGPGELFF.

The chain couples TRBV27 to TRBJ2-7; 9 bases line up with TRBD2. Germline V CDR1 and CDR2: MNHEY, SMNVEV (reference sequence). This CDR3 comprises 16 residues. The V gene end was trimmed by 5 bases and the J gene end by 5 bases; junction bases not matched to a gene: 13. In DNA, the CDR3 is TGTGCCAGCAGTCCTCTTTTAGCGGGAGTGATCGACGAGCAGTACTTC. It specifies CASSPLLAGVIDEQYF.

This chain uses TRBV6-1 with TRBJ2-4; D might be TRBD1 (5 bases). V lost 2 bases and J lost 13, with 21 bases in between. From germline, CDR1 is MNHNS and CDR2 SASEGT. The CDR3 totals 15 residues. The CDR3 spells CASSERGSGADKQYF. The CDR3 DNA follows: TGTGCCAGCAGTGAAAGGGGCTCGGGCGCTGATAAACAGTACTTC.

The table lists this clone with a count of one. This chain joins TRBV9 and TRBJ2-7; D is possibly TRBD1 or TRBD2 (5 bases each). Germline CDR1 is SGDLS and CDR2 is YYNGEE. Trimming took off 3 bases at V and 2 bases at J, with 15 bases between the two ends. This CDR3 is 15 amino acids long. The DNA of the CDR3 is TGTGCCAGCAGCGCCCCGGGACGCGGCGCCTACGAGCAGTACTTC. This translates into CASSAPGRGAYEQYF.

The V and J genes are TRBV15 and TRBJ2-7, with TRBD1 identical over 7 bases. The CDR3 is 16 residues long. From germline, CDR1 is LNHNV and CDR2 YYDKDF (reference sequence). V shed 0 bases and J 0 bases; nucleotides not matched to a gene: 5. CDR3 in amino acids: CATSRDNRDSSYEQYF. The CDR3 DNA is TGTGCCACCAGCAGAGATAACAGGGACAGCTCCTACGAGCAGTACTTC.

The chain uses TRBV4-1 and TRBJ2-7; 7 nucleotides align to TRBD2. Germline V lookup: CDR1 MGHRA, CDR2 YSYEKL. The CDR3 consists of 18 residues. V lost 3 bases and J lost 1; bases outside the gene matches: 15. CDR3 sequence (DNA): TGCGCCAGCAGCCAGCAAACGGTTGGTAGCGGGCATTCCTACGAGCAGTACTTC. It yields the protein CASSQQTVGSGHSYEQYF.